These 25 T cell receptor beta chains were sequenced from one sample in a study of T cell repertoires in cytomegalovirus infection. The antigens these receptors bind are not known. Using its own MiXCR run on the reads, TCRdb lists one record per CDR3 protein. The sample carries around 750,000 distinct CDR3 sequences, around a third recorded once. Sequenced here: cultured CD8+ T cells from PBMCs, sampled from culture after CMV antigen stimulation. These receptors all come from a human donor in good health (CMV status not recorded). Some clones in this sample may be carry-over from other donors' samples.

The table lists this clonotype with many counts. The chain employs TRBV5-6 and TRBJ1-2; D not certain. The V gene's germline CDR1 is SGHDT and CDR2 YYEEEE. The CDR3 loop spans 13 amino acids. Trimming took off 0 bases at V and 2 bases at J, with 5 bases between the two ends. This chain's CDR3 is CASSLDTNYGYTF. The CDR3 DNA follows: TGTGCCAGCAGCTTGGACACCAACTATGGCTACACCTTC.

The gene calls are TRBV6-5 and TRBJ1-1; perhaps TRBD1 as D (5 bases). Germline assignment: CDR1 MNHEY and CDR2 SVGAGI. The CDR3 extends over 15 amino acids. Trimming stripped 2 bases from V and 0 bases from J, with 10 bases between. CDR3 sequence (DNA): TGTGCCAGCAGTTACGGGGCAGGGTTGAACACTGAAGCTTTCTTT. Amino acids: CASSYGAGLNTEAFF.

The DNA for the CDR3 is TGCAGTGCTAGAGTTGGGGACAGGGTGGGCAATCAGCCCCAGCATTTT. Protein product: CSARVGDRVGNQPQHF. The J gene is TRBJ1-5, the V gene TRBV20-1; the match to TRBD1 covers 9 bases. Trimming cost V 1 base and J 2 bases; bases outside gene matches: 6. Germline CDR1 DFQATT, CDR2 SNEGSKA (reference sequence). The CDR3 runs to 16 residues.

This clonotype was seen at least ten times. The chain carries TRBV6-1 and TRBJ2-3; 7 bases map to TRBD2. V lost 6 bases to trimming and J lost 2 bases; unmatched junction nucleotides: 14. The germline gives CDR1 MNHNS, CDR2 SASEGT. This CDR3 has 17 residues. The CDR3 region is CASRGIHAGVNTDTQYF. The CDR3 DNA reads as TGTGCCAGCAGAGGTATCCACGCGGGGGTGAACACAGATACGCAGTATTTT.

The V gene is TRBV10-3, the J gene TRBJ2-2, with D unresolved. Trimming left V 7 bases short and J 1 base short, with 7 bases between. The CDR3 runs to 13 residues. From germline, CDR1 is ENHRY and CDR2 SYGVKD. For the CDR3, the DNA is TGTGCCATCAAAATACAGAACACCGGGGAGCTGTTTTTT. Amino acids: CAIKIQNTGELFF.

V gene TRBV7-6 combines with J gene TRBJ1-4; D is unresolved. Trimming removed 5 bases from V and 1 base from J, with 17 bases in between. CDR3 length: 17 residues. Germline CDR1 reads SGHVS; CDR2 reads FNYEAQ. The CDR3 here is CASSPQHSSGTNEKLFF. CDR3 DNA sequence: TGTGCCAGCAGCCCCCAACATAGTTCGGGAACTAATGAAAAACTGTTTTTT.

This clonotype was recorded a few times. This sequence joins TRBV11-3 and TRBJ2-5; 14 nucleotides match TRBD2. Germline trimming cut 5 bases from V and 4 bases from J; bases unmatched to any gene: 3. Germline V gene lookup returns CDR1 SGHNT and CDR2 YENEEA. The CDR3 has 15 amino acids. In nucleotides, the CDR3 is TGTGCCAGCAGCCCCGGACTAGCGGGGGGAGAGACCCAGTACTTC. Protein sequence: CASSPGLAGGETQYF.

This chain uses TRBV4-1 with TRBJ2-1, with unresolved D. V was trimmed by 5 bases and J by 5 bases, leaving 10 bases between them. Germline V gene sequence: CDR1 MGHRA, CDR2 YSYEKL. This CDR3 has 13 residues. CDR3: CASSVGQNNEQFF. The DNA for the CDR3 is TGCGCCAGCAGCGTCGGGCAGAACAATGAGCAGTTCTTC.

With regard to this clonotype: It may be a read error: a sequence one base away is much more abundant. The chain carries TRBV7-6 and TRBJ2-5; D is unresolved. The CDR3 has 14 amino acids. CDR1 is SGHVS, CDR2 FNYEAQ, per germline. CDR3 protein: CANSLVLGWETQYF. The CDR3 region has the DNA TGTGCCAACAGCTTAGTGCTGGGCTGGGAGACCCAGTACTTC. The complete variable domain, with remaining parts taken from reference TRBV7-6 and TRBJ2-5, reads GAGVSQSPRYKVTKRGQDVALRCDPISGHVSLYWYRQALGQGPEFLTYFNYEAQQDKSGLPNDRFSAERPEGSISTLTIQRTEQRDSAMYRCANSLVLGWETQYFGPGTRLLVL.

As regards this clonotype: At one boundary the junction diverges from the germline segment, which might be a read error. The chain combines TRBV20-1 with TRBJ1-2, with 7 bases lining up with TRBD1. Per germline, CDR1 DFQATT and CDR2 SNEGSKA (reference sequence). The CDR3 contains 14 residues. The CDR3 DNA is TGCAGTGCTCGAGAAGACAGGGAGACCTTCGGCTACACCTTC. It codes for CSAREDRETFGYTF.

The chain employs TRBV7-3 and TRBJ2-1; a possible D gene is TRBD2 (6 bases). V was cut by 4 bases and J by 3 bases, with 7 bases left in between. Per the germline V gene, CDR1 is SGHTA and CDR2 is FQGTGA. The CDR3 covers 13 residues. CDR3 residues: CASSWDCYNEQFF. For the CDR3, the DNA is TGTGCCAGCAGCTGGGACTGCTACAATGAGCAGTTCTTC.

This clonotype was found many times. This sequence joins TRBV12-3 or TRBV12-4 and TRBJ2-1; D possibly corresponds to TRBD2 (7 bases). V dropped 3 bases and J dropped 4 bases, with 13 bases sitting between them. This CDR3 has 15 amino acids. In DNA form, the CDR3 reads TGTGCCAGCAGTTTTGGGGGGGCGGGGTACAATGAGCAGTTCTTC. Residues: CASSFGGAGYNEQFF.

This clonotype appeared a single time. The gene calls are TRBV20-1 and TRBJ1-2, with D unresolved. The CDR3 runs to 12 residues. Germline V CDR1 and CDR2: DFQATT, SNEGSKA (reference sequence). The V and J ends lost 6 bases and 10 bases respectively, with 18 bases between them. CDR3 coding DNA: TGCAGTGCCCCAGAGGGATACGGGTTCTACACCTTC. This gives the protein CSAPEGYGFYTF.

The sample holds a few counts of this clonotype. The chain has TRBV27 and TRBJ2-3; TRBD1 might be the D (5 bases). CDR3 size: 16 residues. Trimming shortened V by 6 bases and J by 2 bases, and 18 bases separated the two germline ends. The V gene's germline CDR1 is MNHEY and CDR2 SMNVEV (reference sequence). The CDR3 DNA reads as TGTGCCAGCAGCCTAAAGACAGTACCTATCACAGATACGCAGTATTTT. It is translated as CASSLKTVPITDTQYF.

The V call is TRBV7-9, the J call TRBJ2-2; tentatively, D is TRBD1 (5 bases). Trimming took off 6 bases at V and 2 bases at J, with 10 bases between the two ends. This CDR3 has 14 amino acids. Germline CDR1 SEHNR, CDR2 FQNEAQ (reference sequence). The CDR3 spells CASRSDRNTGELFF. The CDR3 nucleotides are TGTGCCAGCAGAAGTGACAGAAACACCGGGGAGCTGTTTTTT.

This clonotype showed up many times. V and J are TRBV6-1 and TRBJ2-7; D remains ambiguous. Trimming removed 6 bases at V and 4 bases at J, with 16 bases between. The CDR3 runs 14 residues. Germline V gives CDR1 MNHNS, CDR2 SASEGT. The CDR3 DNA follows: TGTGCCAGCAGCGAGCTCCTGGATGTTTACGAGCAGTACGTC. Translated, it gives CASSELLDVYEQYV.

The CDR3 protein is CASSTPPVTEAFF. In DNA form, the CDR3 reads TGTGCCAGTAGTACCCCCCCAGTGACTGAAGCTTTCTTT. The chain is built from TRBV19 and TRBJ1-1, with D hard to call. The CDR3 spans 13 residues. Trimming took off 4 bases at V and 5 bases at J, with 11 bases between the two ends. Germline V gives CDR1 LNHDA, CDR2 SQIVND (reference sequence).

The V call is TRBV10-3, the J call TRBJ2-1; the match to TRBD2 covers 7 bases. Germline V gene lookup returns CDR1 ENHRY and CDR2 SYGVKD. This CDR3 is 11 amino acids long. V shed 9 bases and J 9 bases; nucleotides not matched to a gene: 5. The CDR3 coding sequence is TGTGCCATGCGGAGCGGGGCTGAGCAGTTCTTC. Its protein is CAMRSGAEQFF.

This chain joins TRBV9 and TRBJ1-5, with a possible D match to TRBD1 (5 bases). CDR1 is SGDLS, CDR2 YYNGEE, per germline. V was trimmed by 0 bases and J by 1 base, leaving 11 bases between them. The CDR3 is made up of 16 amino acids. The CDR3 DNA sequence: TGTGCCAGCAGCGTAGGGGGGGGAGGGAGCAATCAGCCCCAGCATTTT. Translated, it gives CASSVGGGGSNQPQHF.

The rearrangement joins TRBV4-1 to TRBJ1-6; maybe TRBD1 (5 bases). The length of the CDR3 is 14 residues. CDR1 is MGHRA, CDR2 YSYEKL, per germline. With 8 bases removed from V and 12 bases from J, the gap between germline ends came to 20 bases. CDR3 loop: CASGESVLGEPLHF. The CDR3 DNA follows: TGCGCCAGCGGGGAAAGCGTATTAGGGGAACCCCTCCACTTT.

The chain couples TRBV27 to TRBJ1-1, with 8 bases matching TRBD1. The CDR3 is made up of 14 amino acids. CDR1 is MNHEY and CDR2 is SMNVEV in the germline V gene (reference sequence). Trimming removed 5 bases from V and 8 bases from J; junction bases left unmatched: 10. In DNA, the CDR3 is TGTGCCAGCAGTCTCGACGGACAGGGAACGGAAGCTTTCTTT. Amino acids: CASSLDGQGTEAFF.

There are many counts of this clonotype. In DNA form, the CDR3 reads TGTGCCAGCAGCGGGCGGGTGGGGGTGGGCGAGCAGTACGTC. This encodes CASSGRVGVGEQYV. The chain links TRBV7-2 to TRBJ2-7; D may be TRBD1 or TRBD2 (5 bases each). Germline CDR1 and CDR2: SGHTA and FQGNSA. V was cut by 5 bases and J by 6 bases, with 17 bases left in between. CDR3 length equals 14 residues.

This clonotype appeared once. The gene calls are TRBV20-1 and TRBJ2-4; TRBD1 is a possible D gene (6 bases). Germline CDR1 reads DFQATT; CDR2 reads SNEGSKA (reference sequence). V was clipped by 3 bases and J by 2 bases, with 11 bases between them. The CDR3 spans 14 residues. The CDR3 loop is CSARGAGSKNIQYF. In DNA, the CDR3 is TGCAGTGCTAGGGGGGCGGGTTCCAAAAACATTCAGTACTTC.

The sample holds a few counts of this clonotype. The rearrangement links TRBV5-5 to TRBJ1-6, with 7 bases fitting TRBD1. V gave up 2 bases and J gave up 6 bases; unmatched junction bases: 2. CDR1 and CDR2 (germline): SGHKS, YYEKEE (reference sequence). There are 14 residues in the CDR3. CDR3 nucleotides: TGTGCCAGCAGCTTTACAGGGGCTAATTCACCCCTCCACTTT. This translates into CASSFTGANSPLHF.

The J gene is TRBJ2-1, the V gene TRBV27; the D gene could be TRBD1 or TRBD2 (5 bases each). The germline V gene has CDR1 MNHEY and CDR2 SMNVEV (reference sequence). Trimming left V 2 bases short and J 6 bases short, with 14 bases between. CDR3 length equals 15 residues. CDR3 sequence reads: CASSLGDGRLNEQFF. CDR3 DNA: TGTGCCAGCAGTTTAGGGGACGGCAGACTCAATGAGCAGTTCTTC.